The sequence of this T cell receptor beta chain was determined in a study of shared clonotypes between healthy human individuals. There are 17 residues in the CDR3. J lost 8 bases, V lost 3 bases, and 11 bases had no gene match. Execution of the assay was at deep level. In the source study's methods: With immunoSEQ giving junction-only sequences and no quality scores, filtering differed. Profiled with immunoSEQ multiplex PCR; TCRdb holds only in-frame clones, not every one. V and J calls and clone size come straight from that table; D and trimming were deduced from the DNA. The sample holds more than 2 million clones, approximately 94% seen once.

The sequenced material came from naive CD4+ T cells sorted from blood. Subset described: CD45RA+ positively selected. This chain links TRBV5-3 with TRBJ2-1; 13 bases match TRBD2. TRBV5-3 is known as an ORF, though its function is uncertain. This TCR derives from a man between 18 and 35 years old in good health. CDR3 nucleotide sequence: TGTGCCAGAAGCTATTTGGCGACTAGCGGGAGGTGCGATGAGCAGTTCTTC. This translates into CARSYLATSGRCDEQFF.